This entry features one T cell receptor (beta chain) sequence. No antigen is known for it. V lost 5 bases to trimming and J lost 0 bases; unmatched junction nucleotides: 5. Germline CDR1 is SNHLY and CDR2 is FYNNEI. CDR3 length: 15 amino acids. TCRdb itself ran the RT-PCR reads through MiXCR, one entry per CDR3 protein. The data hold roughly 1,400 distinct CDR3 sequences, with more than 90% observed a single time. The data were taken from a study of yellow fever vaccine responses in identical twins. Study findings and constraints: Twins' T cell vaccine responses reportedly looked partly convergent, partly personalized.

This material consisted of T cells from blood (PBMCs), unsorted or a sorted subset (not recorded which), taken before or after yellow fever vaccination (not recorded which). The chain couples TRBV2 to TRBJ2-3; 7 nucleotides agree with TRBD2. The sequence came from a woman aged 18-29 years who received the yellow fever vaccine. This chain's CDR3 is CASSLASGSTDTQYF. CDR3 coding DNA: TGTGCCAGCAGTCTGGCTAGCGGCAGCACAGATACGCAGTATTTT.